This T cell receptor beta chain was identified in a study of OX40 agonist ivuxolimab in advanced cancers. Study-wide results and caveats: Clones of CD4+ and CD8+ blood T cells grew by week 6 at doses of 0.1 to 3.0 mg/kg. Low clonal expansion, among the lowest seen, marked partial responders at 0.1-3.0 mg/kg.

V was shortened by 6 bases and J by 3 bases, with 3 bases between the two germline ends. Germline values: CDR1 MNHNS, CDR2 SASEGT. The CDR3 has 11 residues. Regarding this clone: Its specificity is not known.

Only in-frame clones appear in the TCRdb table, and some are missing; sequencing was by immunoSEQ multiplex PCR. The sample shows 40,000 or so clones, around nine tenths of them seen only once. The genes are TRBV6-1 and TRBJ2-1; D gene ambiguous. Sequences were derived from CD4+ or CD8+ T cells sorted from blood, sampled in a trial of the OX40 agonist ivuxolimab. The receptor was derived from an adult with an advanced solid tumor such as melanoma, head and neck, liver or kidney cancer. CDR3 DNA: TGTGCCAGCAGGGACTACAATGAGCAGTTCTTC. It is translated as CASRDYNEQFF.